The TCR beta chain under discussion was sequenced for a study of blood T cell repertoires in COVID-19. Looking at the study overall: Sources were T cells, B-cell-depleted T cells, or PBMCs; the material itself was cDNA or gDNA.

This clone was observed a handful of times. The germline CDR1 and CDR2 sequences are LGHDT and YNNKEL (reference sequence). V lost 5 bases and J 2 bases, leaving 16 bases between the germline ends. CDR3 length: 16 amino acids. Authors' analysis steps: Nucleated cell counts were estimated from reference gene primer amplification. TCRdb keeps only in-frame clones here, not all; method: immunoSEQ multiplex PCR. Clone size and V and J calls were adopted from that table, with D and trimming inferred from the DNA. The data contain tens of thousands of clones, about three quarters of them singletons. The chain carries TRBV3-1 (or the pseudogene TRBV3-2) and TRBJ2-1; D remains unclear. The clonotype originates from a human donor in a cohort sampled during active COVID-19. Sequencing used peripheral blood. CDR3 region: CASSNGLLRTYNEQFF. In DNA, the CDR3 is TGTGCCAGCAGCAACGGCCTACTACGTACCTACAATGAGCAGTTCTTC.